This entry concerns a single TCR beta chain. This entry comes from a study of blood T cell repertoires in COVID-19. About the study: Samples of COVID-19 (acute and convalescent) were obtained from the United States, Italy and Spain. Nucleic acid was either cDNA or gDNA, and it came from T cells, B-cell-depleted T cells, or PBMCs.

Trimming took 3 bases from V and 7 from J, leaving 10 bases between them. Germline V gene sequence: CDR1 SGHTA, CDR2 FQGTGA. The CDR3 runs 14 residues. In the authors' workflow: It was from reference gene primer amplification that nucleated cell counts were estimated. Here immunoSEQ multiplex PCR was the method, and the copy in TCRdb shows in-frame clones only, minus some. The DNA was the basis for D and trimming; V, J and clone size are from that table. The sample has about 59,000 clones; roughly 70% are singletons. The TCR sequence derives from a woman in her 70s with acute or convalescent COVID-19. The chain is built from TRBV7-3 and TRBJ1-6, with D possibly TRBD1 on 5 matching bases. Sequenced material: peripheral blood. CDR3 residues: CASSLRRDNSPLHF. As DNA, the CDR3 is TGTGCCAGCAGCTTGAGGCGGGACAATTCACCCCTCCACTTT.